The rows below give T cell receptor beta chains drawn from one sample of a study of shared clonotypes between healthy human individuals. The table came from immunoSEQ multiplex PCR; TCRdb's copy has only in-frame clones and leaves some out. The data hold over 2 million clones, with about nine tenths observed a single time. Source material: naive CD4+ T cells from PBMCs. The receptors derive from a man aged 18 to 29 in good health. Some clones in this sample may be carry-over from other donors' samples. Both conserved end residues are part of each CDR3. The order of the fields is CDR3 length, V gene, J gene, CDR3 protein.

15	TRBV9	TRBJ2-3	CASSVGYSNTDTQYF
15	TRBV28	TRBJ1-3	CASSLGAFGGNTIYF
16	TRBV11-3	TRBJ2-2	CASSISGRSNTGELFF
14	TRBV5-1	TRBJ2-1	CASSFQGTGDEQFF
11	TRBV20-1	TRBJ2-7	CSPKDRAEQYF
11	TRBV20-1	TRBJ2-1	CSAREGLWQFF
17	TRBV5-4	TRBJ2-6	CASSFSGVNSGANVLTF
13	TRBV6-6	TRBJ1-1	CASTRTGNTEAFF
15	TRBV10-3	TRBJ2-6	CAISPRNSGANVLTF
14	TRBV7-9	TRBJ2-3	CASSFFSMGDTQYF
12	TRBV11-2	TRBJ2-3	CASSEYTDTQYF
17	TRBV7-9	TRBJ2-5	CASTNGEGLLYQETQYF
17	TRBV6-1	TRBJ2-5	CASSEGLVASGQETQYF
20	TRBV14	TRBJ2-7	CASSPIRWTSGSVQSYEQYF
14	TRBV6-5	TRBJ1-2	CASSYSAGHYGYTF
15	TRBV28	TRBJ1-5	CASRTTGAGNQPQHF
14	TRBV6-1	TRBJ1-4	CASSEGGSNEKLFF
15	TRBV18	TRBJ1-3	CASSTYRYSGNTIYF
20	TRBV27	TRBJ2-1	CASSLRGLAGAIRSYNEQFF
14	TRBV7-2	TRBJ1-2	CASSLYREGYGYTF
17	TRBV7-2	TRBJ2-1	CASSLVGAGLRRNEQFF
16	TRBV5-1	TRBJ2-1	CASSLVVSGIYNEQFF
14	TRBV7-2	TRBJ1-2	CASSLNLGIGGYTF
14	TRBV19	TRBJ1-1	CASSTSPTSHAAFF
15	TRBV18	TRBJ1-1	CASSLGQALNTEAFF
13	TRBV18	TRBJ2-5	CASSPGSGETQYF
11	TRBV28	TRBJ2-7	CASIGRGEQYF
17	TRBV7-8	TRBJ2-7	CASSLGAGGGESYEQYF
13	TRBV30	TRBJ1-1	CAWSQQGTTEAFF
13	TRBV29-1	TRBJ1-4	CSVEDRGREKLFF
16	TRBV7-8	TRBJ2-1	CASSLFRFQAYNEQFF
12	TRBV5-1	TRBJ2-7	CASSLDRDEQYF
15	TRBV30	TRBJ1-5	CAWSALRAGNQPQHF
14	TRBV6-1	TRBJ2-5	CASRRAGQGETQYF
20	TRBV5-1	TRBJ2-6	CASSEPSPGQGSSGANVLTF
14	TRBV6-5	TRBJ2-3	CASSISGEIDTQYF
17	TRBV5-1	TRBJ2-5	CASSWGRASGSRETQYF
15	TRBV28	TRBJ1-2	CASSLSGQPELSYTF
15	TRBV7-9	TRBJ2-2	CASSQTGGNTGELFF
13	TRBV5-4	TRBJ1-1	CASSRGPGTEAFF
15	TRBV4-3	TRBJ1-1	CASSQGLMMNTEAFF
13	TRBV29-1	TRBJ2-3	CSVAGLLTDTQYF
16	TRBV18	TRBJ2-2	CASSPPTSGRTGELFF
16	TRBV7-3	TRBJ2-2	CASSWAGTGNTGELFF
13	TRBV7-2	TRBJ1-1	CASSLLGTPEAFF
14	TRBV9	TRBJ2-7	CASSGSEVTYEQYF
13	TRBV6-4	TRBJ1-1	CASSVGWGTEAFF
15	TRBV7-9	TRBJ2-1	CASSLADTLYNEQFF
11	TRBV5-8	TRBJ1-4	CASSFSAGVFF
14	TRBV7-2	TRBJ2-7	CASSFLQGSYEQYF
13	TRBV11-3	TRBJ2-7	CASSSRRAGEQYF
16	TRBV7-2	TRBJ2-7	CASSLAGTLSSYEQYF
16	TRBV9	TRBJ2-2	CASSETDRVDTGELFF
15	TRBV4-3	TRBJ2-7	CASSHKVSASYEQYF